This T cell receptor beta chain was observed in a study of human T cells and chemical hapten exposure. Stated time point: patch test 2, 6 weeks after DPC sensitization. The treatment denotes: therapeutic diphenylcyclopropenone sensitization with weekly scalp DPC. TCRdb recomputed calls from the RACE reads with MiXCR, one row per CDR3 protein. Here the sample spans about 96,000 distinct CDR3 sequences, about 9.6% being singletons. The ends were cut back, 0 bases at V and 1 base at J, with 13 bases in the middle. This CDR3 comprises 16 residues. Germline-derived CDR1 and CDR2 are MGHRA and YSYEKL. This receptor was identified in a woman in her thirties or forties with alopecia areata. Some clones in this sample may be carry-over from other donors' samples. Sequenced here: whole blood, sampled in connection with sensitization to the hapten diphenylcyclopropenone (DPC). The chain is built from TRBV4-1 and TRBJ2-7; tentative D call: TRBD2 (6 bases). The CDR3 DNA reads TGCGCCAGCAGCCAAGATCCACGGGAGAAGTCCTACGAGCAGTACTTC. Residues: CASSQDPREKSYEQYF.